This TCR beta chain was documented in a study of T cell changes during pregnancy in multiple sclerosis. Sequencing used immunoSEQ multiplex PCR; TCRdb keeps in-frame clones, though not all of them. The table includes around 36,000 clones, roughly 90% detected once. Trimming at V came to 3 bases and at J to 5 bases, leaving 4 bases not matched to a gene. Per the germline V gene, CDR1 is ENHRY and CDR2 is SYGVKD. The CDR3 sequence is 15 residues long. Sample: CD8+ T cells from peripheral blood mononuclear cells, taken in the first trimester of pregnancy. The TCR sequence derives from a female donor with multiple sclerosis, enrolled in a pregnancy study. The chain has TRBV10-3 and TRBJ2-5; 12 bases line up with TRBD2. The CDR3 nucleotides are TGTGCCATCAGTGACCCGGGACTAGCGGGTGAGACCCAGTACTTC. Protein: CAISDPGLAGETQYF.